Presented here are 5 T cell receptor beta chains from one specimen sequenced in a study of OX40 agonist ivuxolimab in advanced cancers. Only in-frame clones appear in the TCRdb table, and some are missing; sequencing was by immunoSEQ multiplex PCR. The repertoire includes about 98,000 clones, just under 95% of them detected once, and 0.26% sits in the top ten. Sample: CD4+ or CD8+ T cells sorted from blood, taken in a trial of the OX40 agonist ivuxolimab. All receptors derive from an adult with an advanced solid tumor such as melanoma, head and neck, liver or kidney cancer.

This clone came up a few times. The chain is built from TRBV30 and TRBJ1-2, with 7 bases aligning to TRBD1. The CDR3 totals 13 residues. Losses at the gene ends were 5 bases for V and 4 bases for J; bases not matched to a gene: 7. Germline V gene data show CDR1 as GTSNPN and CDR2 as SVGIG (reference sequence). The CDR3 spells CAWGRDRPYGYTF. The CDR3 DNA reads TGTGCCTGGGGCCGGGACAGACCCTATGGCTACACCTTC.

The chain is built from TRBV6-5 and TRBJ1-5; D gene ambiguous. Trimming left V 0 bases short and J 10 bases short, with 10 bases between. Germline loops: CDR1 MNHEY, CDR2 SVGAGI. CDR3 size: 13 residues. CDR3 bases: TGTGCCAGCAGTTACTCCCGCACCGTTCCCCAGCATTTT. Translating gives CASSYSRTVPQHF.

This chain connects TRBV4-3 to TRBJ2-3; D is ambiguous. CDR3 size: 14 residues. Germline-derived CDR1 and CDR2 are LGHNA and YSLEER. V was cut by 2 bases and J by 5 bases, with 11 bases left in between. CDR3 amino acids: CASSQTGDGDTQYF. CDR3 sequence (DNA): TGCGCCAGCAGCCAAACTGGGGATGGAGATACGCAGTATTTT.

Concerning this clone itself: One end of the junction is discordant with germline, which a read error may explain. The CDR3 is CGAGQGVEKLFF. The CDR3 region has the DNA TGCGGGGCGGGACAGGGGGTTGAAAAACTGTTTTTT. The chain carries TRBV6-5 and TRBJ1-4; 11 bases align to TRBD1. CDR3 length equals 12 residues. Germline CDR1 and CDR2: MNHEY and SVGAGI.

The chain uses TRBV6-1 and TRBJ1-3; D call uncertain. The ends were cut back, 7 bases at V and 3 bases at J, with 13 bases in the middle. This CDR3 region has 14 residues. The germline V gene has CDR1 MNHNS and CDR2 SASEGT. CDR3 in amino acids: CASISSPLGNTIYF. Written as DNA, the CDR3 is TGTGCCAGCATCTCTTCACCCCTTGGAAACACCATATATTTT.